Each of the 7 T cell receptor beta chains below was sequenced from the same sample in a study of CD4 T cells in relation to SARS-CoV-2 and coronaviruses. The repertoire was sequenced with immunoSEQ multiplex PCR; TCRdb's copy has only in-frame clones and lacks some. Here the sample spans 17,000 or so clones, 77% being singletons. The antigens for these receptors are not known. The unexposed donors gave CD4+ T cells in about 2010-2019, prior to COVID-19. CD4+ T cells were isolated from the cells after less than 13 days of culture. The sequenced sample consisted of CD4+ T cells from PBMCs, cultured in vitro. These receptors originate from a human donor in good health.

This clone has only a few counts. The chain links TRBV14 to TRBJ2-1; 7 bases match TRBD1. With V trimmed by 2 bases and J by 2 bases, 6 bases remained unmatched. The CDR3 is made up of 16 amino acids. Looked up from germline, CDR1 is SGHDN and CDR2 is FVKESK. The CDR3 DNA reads TGTGCCAGCAGCCAACCCCCGACAGGGACCTACAATGAGCAGTTCTTC. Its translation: CASSQPPTGTYNEQFF.

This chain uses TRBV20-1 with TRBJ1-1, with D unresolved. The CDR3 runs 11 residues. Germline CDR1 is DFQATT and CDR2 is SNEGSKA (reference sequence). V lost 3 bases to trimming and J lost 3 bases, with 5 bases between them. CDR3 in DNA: TGCAGTGCTAGTCAAGACACTGAAGCTTTCTTT. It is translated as CSASQDTEAFF.

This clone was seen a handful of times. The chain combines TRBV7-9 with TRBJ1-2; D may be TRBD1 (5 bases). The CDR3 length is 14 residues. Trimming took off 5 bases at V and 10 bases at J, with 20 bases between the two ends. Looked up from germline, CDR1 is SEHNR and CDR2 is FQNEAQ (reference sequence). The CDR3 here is CASSTGTELRDYTF. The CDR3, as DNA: TGTGCCAGCAGCACTGGGACGGAGCTTCGTGACTACACCTTC.

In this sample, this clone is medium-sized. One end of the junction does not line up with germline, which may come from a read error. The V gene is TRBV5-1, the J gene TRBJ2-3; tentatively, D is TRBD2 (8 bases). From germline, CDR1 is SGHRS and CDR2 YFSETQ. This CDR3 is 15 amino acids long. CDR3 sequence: CASSWAPGGLEDGNF. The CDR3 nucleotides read TGCGCCAGCAGCTGGGCACCAGGGGGACTAGAGGACGGAAATTTT.

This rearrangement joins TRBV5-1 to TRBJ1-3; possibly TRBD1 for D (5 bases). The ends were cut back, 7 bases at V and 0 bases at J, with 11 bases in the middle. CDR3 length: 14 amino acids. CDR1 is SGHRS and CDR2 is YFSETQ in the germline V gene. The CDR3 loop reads CASRQGTSGNTIYF. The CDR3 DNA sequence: TGCGCCAGCCGCCAGGGTACCTCTGGAAACACCATATATTTT.

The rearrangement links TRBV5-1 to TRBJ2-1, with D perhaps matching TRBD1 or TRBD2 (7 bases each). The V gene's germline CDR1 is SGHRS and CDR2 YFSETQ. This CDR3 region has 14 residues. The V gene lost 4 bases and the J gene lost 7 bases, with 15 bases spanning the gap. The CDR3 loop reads CASSQGTAGNEQFF. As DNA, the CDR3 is TGCGCCAGCAGCCAAGGGACAGCGGGGAATGAGCAGTTCTTC.

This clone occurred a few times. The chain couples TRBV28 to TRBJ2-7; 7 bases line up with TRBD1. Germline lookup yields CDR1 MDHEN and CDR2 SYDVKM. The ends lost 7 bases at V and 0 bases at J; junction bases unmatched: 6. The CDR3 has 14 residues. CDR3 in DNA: TGTGCCAGCACCCCAGGGGGAAGCTCCTACGAGCAGTACTTC. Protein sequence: CASTPGGSSYEQYF.